Sequencing of this T cell receptor (beta chain) was carried out in a study of T cells in Graves' hyperthyroidism and ophthalmopathy. Across the study: Peripheral blood collection took place at initial diagnosis, before any treatment.

Amplification of TCR beta CDR3 regions was performed using RNA transcripts as template. Using the HTBI primer set, a first-round RT-PCR was run on the TCR CDR3. TCRdb used MiXCR to reprocess the multiplex PCR reads, holding one entry per CDR3 protein. The data show 300,000 to 450,000 distinct CDR3 sequences, 15% to 20% seen once. Remarks on this clonotype: The antigen is not known. It may be a read error: a sequence one base away is much more abundant.

Diagnosing involved the use of clinical symptoms, serum thyroxine and TRAb, thyroid ultrasound and orbital computed tomography. The study, taken as a whole, reports: Most thyroid clonotypes with frequency above 0.001 were detected in blood. A model of 13 V-J features distinguished ophthalmopathy from stable hyperthyroidism.

The sequenced sample was blood. The clonotype originates from a woman between 25 and 40 years old with Graves' hyperthyroidism that later progressed to Graves' ophthalmopathy.

The CDR3 bases are TGTGCCAGCAGCATAGGGTTGACAGGGCGCACAGATACGCAGTATTTT. Translating it yields CASSIGLTGRTDTQYF. The J gene is TRBJ2-3, the V gene TRBV11-3; 7 nucleotides match TRBD1. Unmatched junction bases numbered 9, after V lost 5 bases and J lost 1 base. The germline V gene encodes CDR1 SGHNT and CDR2 YENEEA. This CDR3 region has 16 residues.